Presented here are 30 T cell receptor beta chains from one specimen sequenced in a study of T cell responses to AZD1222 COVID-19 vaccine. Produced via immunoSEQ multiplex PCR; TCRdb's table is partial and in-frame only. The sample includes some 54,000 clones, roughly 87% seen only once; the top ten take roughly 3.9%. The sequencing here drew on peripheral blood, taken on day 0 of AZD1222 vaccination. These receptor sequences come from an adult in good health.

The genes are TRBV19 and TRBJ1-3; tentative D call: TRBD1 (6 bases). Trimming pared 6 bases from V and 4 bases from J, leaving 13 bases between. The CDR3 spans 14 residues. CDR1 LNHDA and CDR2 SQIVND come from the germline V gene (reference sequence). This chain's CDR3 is CASSRGATGNTIYF. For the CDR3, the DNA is TGTGCCAGTAGCCGGGGGGCTACAGGAAACACCATATATTTT.

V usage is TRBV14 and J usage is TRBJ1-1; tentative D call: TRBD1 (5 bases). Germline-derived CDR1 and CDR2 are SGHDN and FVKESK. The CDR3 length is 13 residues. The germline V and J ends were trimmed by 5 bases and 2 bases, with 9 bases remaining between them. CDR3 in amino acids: CASSSGTNTEAFF. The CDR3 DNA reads TGTGCCAGCAGCTCCGGGACCAACACTGAAGCTTTCTTT. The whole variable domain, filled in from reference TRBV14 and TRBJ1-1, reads EAGVTQFPSHSVIEKGQTVTLRCDPISGHDNLYWYRRVMGKEIKFLLHFVKESKQDESGMPNNRFLAERTGGTYSTLKVQPAELEDSGVYFCASSSGTNTEAFFGQGTRLTVV.

The CDR3 protein is CASSLHGANVLTF. The CDR3 nucleotides read TGTGCCAGCAGTCTCCACGGGGCCAACGTCCTGACTTTC. The V gene is TRBV7-2, the J gene TRBJ2-6; D not resolved. Trimming removed 6 bases at V and 4 bases at J, with 7 bases between. This CDR3 region has 13 residues. CDR1 and CDR2 (germline): SGHTA, FQGNSA.

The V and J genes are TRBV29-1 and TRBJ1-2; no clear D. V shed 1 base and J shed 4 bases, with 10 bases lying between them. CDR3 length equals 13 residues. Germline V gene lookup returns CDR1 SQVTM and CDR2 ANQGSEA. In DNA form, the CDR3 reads TGCAGCGTTGAAGGCCGCCCCGGCTATGGCTACACCTTC. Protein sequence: CSVEGRPGYGYTF.

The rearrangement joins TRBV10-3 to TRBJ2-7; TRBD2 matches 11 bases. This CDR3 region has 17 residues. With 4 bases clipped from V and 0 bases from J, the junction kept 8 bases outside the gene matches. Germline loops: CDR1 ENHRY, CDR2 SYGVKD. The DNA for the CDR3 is TGTGCCATCAGTGCGTCGCTAGCGGGGGGTCGCTCCTACGAGCAGTACTTC. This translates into CAISASLAGGRSYEQYF.

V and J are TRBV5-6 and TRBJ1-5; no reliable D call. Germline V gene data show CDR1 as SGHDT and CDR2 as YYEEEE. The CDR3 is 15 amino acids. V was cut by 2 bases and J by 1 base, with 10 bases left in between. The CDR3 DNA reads TGTGCCAGCAGCTTTTGGGGAGGGAGCAATCAGCCCCAGCATTTT. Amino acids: CASSFWGGSNQPQHF.

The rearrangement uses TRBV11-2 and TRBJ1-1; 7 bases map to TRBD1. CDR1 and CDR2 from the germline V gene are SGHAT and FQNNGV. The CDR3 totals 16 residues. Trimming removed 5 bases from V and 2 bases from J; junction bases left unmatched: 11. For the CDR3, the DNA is TGTGCCAGCAGCCTTACCGGGACAGAGATTAACACTGAAGCTTTCTTT. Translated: CASSLTGTEINTEAFF.

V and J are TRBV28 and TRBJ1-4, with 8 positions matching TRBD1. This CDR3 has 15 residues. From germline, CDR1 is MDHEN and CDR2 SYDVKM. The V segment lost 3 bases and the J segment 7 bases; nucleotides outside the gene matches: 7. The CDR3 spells CASSFLDREGEKLFF. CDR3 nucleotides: TGTGCCAGCAGTTTTCTGGACAGGGAGGGTGAAAAACTGTTTTTT.

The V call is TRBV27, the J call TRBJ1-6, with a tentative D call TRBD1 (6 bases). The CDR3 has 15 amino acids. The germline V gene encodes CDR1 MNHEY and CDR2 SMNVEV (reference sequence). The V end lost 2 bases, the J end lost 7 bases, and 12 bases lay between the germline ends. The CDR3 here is CASSLVPGANSPLHF. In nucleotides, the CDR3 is TGTGCCAGCAGTTTAGTCCCAGGGGCGAATTCACCCCTCCACTTT.

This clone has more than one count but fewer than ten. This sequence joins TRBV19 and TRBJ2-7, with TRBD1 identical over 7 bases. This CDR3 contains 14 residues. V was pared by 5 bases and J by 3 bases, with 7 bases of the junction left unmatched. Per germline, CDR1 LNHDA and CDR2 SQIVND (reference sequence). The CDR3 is CASSGARDSYEQYF. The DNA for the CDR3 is TGTGCCAGTAGTGGAGCCCGGGACAGCTACGAGCAGTACTTC. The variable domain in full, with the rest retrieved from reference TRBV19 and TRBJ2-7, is DGGITQSPKYLFRKEGQNVTLSCEQNLNHDAMYWYRQDPGQGLRLIYYSQIVNDFQKGDIAEGYSVSREKKESFPLTVTSAQKNPTAFYLCASSGARDSYEQYFGPGTRLTVT.

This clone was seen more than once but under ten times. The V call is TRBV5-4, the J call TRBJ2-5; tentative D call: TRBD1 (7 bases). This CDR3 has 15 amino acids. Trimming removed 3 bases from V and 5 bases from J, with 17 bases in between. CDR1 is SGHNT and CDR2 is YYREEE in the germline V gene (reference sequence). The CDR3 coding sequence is TGTGCCAGCAGCTCCCGACTCCCAGGGGGGGAGACCCAGTACTTC. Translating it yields CASSSRLPGGETQYF.

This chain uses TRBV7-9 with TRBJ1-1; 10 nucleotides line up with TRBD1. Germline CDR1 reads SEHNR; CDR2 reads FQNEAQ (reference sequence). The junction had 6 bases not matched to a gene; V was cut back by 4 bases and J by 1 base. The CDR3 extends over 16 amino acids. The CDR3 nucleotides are TGTGCCAGCAGCTCAAGGACAGGGGGAAGGAACACTGAAGCTTTCTTT. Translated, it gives CASSSRTGGRNTEAFF.

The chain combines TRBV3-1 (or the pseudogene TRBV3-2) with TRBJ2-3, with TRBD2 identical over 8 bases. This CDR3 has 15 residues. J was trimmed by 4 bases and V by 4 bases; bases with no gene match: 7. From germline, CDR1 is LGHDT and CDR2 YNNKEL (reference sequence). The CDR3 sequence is CASSPTGLAADTQYF. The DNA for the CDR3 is TGTGCCAGCAGCCCGACCGGACTAGCCGCAGATACGCAGTATTTT.

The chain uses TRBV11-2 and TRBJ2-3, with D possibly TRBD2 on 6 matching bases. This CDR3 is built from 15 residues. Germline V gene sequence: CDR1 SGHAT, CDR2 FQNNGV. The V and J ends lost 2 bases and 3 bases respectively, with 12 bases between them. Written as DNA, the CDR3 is TGTGCCAGCAGCTTAATGGTGGGGGGAACAGATACGCAGTATTTT. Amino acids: CASSLMVGGTDTQYF.

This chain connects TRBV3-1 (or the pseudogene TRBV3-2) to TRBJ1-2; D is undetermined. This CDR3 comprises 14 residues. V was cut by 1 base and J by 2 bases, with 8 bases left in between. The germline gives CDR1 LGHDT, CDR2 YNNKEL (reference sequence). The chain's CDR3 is CASSQVEGNYGYTF. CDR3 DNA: TGTGCCAGCAGCCAAGTCGAGGGAAACTATGGCTACACCTTC.

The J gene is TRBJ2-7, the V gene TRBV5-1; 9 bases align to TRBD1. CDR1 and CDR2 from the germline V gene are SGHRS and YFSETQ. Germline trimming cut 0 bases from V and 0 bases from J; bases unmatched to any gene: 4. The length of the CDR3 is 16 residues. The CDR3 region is CASSLVGTGLSYEQYF. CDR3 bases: TGCGCCAGCAGCTTGGTTGGGACAGGGCTCTCCTACGAGCAGTACTTC.

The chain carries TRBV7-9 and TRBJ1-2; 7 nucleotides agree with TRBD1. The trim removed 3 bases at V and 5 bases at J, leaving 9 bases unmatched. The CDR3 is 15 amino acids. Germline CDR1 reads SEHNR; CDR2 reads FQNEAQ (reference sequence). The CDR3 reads CASSLGTAGEYGYTF. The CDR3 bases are TGTGCCAGCAGCTTGGGGACAGCAGGAGAATATGGCTACACCTTC.

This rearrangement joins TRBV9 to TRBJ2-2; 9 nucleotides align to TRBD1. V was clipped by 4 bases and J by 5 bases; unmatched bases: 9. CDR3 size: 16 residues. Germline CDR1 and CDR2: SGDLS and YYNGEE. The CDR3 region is CASSPWTGASTGELFF. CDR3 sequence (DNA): TGTGCCAGCAGCCCTTGGACAGGGGCTAGTACCGGGGAGCTGTTTTTT. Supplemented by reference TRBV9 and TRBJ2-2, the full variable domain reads DSGVTQTPKHLITATGQRVTLRCSPRSGDLSVYWYQQSLDQGLQFLIQYYNGEERAKGNILERFSAQQFPDLHSELNLSSLELGDSALYFCASSPWTGASTGELFFGEGSRLTVL.

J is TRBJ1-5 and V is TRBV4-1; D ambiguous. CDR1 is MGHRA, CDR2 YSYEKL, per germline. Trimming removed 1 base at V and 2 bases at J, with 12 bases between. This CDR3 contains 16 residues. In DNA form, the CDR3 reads TGCGCCAGCAGCCAAGGCCAGCGAGACGGCAATCAGCCCCAGCATTTT. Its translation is CASSQGQRDGNQPQHF.

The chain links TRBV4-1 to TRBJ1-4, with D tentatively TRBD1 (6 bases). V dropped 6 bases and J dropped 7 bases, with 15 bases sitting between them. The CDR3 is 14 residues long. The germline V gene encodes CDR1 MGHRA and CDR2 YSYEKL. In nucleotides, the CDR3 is TGCGCCAGCAGTTCAGGGGATTCAGTTGAAAAACTGTTTTTT. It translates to CASSSGDSVEKLFF.

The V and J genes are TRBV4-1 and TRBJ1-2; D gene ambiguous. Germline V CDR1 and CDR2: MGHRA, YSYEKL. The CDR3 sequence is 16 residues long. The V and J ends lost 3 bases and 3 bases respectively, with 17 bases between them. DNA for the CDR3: TGCGCCAGCAGCCACCCCAAAATCGACGGTCACTATGGCTACACCTTC. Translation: CASSHPKIDGHYGYTF.

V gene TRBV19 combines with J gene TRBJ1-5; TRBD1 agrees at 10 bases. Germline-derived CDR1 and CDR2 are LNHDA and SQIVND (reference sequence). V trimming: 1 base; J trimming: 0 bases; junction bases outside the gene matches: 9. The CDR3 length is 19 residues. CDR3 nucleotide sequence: TGTGCCAGTAGTATAGTTATAGGGACAGGGGCTTATAGCAATCAGCCCCAGCATTTT. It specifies CASSIVIGTGAYSNQPQHF.

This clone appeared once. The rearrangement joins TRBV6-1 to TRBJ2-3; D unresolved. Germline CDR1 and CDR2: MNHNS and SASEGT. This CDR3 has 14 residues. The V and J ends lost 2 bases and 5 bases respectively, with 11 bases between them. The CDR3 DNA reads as TGTGCCAGCAGTGAAAGGCCAAACCGAGATACGCAGTATTTT. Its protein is CASSERPNRDTQYF.

This CDR3 reads CASSRPVNTEAFF. DNA of the CDR3: TGTGCCAGCAGTCGACCGGTAAACACTGAAGCTTTCTTT. This chain connects TRBV12-3 or TRBV12-4 to TRBJ1-1, with D hard to call. V lost 5 bases to trimming and J lost 2 bases, with 9 bases between them. There are 13 residues in the CDR3.

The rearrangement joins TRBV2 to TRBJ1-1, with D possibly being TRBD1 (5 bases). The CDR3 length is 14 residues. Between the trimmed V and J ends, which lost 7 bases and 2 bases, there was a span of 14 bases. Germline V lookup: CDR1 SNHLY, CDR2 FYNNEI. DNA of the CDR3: TGTGCCAGCAATTGGGTTGGGGGAAACACTGAAGCTTTCTTT. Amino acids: CASNWVGGNTEAFF.

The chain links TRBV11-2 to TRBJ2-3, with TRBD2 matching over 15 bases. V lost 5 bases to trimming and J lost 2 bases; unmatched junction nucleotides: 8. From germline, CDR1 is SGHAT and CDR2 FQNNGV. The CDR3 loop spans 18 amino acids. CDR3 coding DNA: TGTGCCAGCAGCCTAGGACTAGCGGGGGGGCGCGTCACAGATACGCAGTATTTT. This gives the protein CASSLGLAGGRVTDTQYF.

CDR3 nucleotides: TGTGCCAGCAGCTTAAAAGGACAGGGGGATGAAAAACTGTTTTTT. Amino acids: CASSLKGQGDEKLFF. This sequence joins TRBV13 and TRBJ1-4; 10 positions agree with TRBD1. The CDR3 spans 15 residues. Germline CDR1 is PRHDT and CDR2 is FYEKMQ (reference sequence). Germline trimming cut 2 bases from V and 6 bases from J; bases unmatched to any gene: 3.

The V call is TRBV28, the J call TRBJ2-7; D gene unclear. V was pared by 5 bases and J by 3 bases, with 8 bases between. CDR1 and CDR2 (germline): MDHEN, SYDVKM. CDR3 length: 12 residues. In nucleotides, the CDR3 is TGTGCCAGCAGTCCGTACAGCTACGAGCAGTACTTC. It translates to CASSPYSYEQYF.

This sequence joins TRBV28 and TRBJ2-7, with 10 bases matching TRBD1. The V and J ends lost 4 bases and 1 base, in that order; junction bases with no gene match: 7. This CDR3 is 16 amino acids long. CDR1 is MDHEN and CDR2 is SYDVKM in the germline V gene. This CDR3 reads CASSSTTGGASYEQYF. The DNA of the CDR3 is TGTGCCAGCAGTTCCACGACAGGGGGCGCGTCCTACGAGCAGTACTTC.

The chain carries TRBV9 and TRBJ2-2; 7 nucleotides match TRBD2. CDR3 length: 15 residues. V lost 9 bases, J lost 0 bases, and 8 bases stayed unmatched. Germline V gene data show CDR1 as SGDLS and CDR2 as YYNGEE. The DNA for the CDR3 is TGTGCCACCTCACCTGCGGGGGCGAACACCGGGGAGCTGTTTTTT. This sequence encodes CATSPAGANTGELFF. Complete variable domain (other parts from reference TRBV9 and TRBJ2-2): DSGVTQTPKHLITATGQRVTLRCSPRSGDLSVYWYQQSLDQGLQFLIQYYNGEERAKGNILERFSAQQFPDLHSELNLSSLELGDSALYFCATSPAGANTGELFFGEGSRLTVL.